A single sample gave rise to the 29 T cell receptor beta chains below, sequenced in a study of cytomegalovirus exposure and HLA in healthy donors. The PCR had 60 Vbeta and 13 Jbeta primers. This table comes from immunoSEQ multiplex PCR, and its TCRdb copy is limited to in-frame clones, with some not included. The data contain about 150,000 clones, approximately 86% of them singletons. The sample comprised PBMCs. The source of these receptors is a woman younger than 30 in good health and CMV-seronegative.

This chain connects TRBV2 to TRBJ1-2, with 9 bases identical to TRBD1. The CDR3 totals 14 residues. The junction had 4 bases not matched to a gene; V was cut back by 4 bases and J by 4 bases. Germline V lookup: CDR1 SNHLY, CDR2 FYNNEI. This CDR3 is CASSARQGGYGYTF. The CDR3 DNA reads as TGTGCCAGCAGTGCTCGACAGGGGGGCTATGGCTACACCTTC. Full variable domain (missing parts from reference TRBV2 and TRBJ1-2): EPEVTQTPSHQVTQMGQEVILRCVPISNHLYFYWYRQILGQKVEFLVSFYNNEISEKSEIFDDQFSVERPDGSNFTLKIRSTKLEDSAMYFCASSARQGGYGYTFGSGTRLTVV.

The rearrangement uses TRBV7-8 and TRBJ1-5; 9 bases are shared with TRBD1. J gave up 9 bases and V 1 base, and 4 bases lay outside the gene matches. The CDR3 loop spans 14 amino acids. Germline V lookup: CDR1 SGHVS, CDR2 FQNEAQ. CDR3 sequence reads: CASSLEDRGRPQHF. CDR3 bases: TGTGCCAGCAGCTTAGAGGACAGGGGAAGGCCCCAGCATTTT.

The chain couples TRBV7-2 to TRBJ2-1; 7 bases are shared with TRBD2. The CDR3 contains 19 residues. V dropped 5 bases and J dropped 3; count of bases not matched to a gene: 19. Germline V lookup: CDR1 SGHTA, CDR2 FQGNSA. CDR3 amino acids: CASSPQGASGPGGYNEQFF. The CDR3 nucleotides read TGTGCCAGCAGCCCCCAGGGTGCTAGCGGCCCTGGGGGCTACAATGAGCAGTTCTTC.

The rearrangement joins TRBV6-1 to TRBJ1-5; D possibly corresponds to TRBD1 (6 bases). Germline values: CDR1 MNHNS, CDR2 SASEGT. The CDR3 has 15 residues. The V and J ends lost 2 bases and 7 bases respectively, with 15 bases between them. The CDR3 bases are TGTGCCAGCAGTGAATGGTGGGGGCTTGAACAGCCCCAGCATTTT. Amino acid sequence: CASSEWWGLEQPQHF.

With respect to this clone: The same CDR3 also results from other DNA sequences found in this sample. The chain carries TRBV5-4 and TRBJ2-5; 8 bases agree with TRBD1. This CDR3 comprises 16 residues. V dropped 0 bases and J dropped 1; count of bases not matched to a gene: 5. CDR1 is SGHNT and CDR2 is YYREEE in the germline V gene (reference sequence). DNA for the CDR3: TGTGCCAGCAGCTTGGAGACAGGGGCCGTCCAAGAGACCCAGTACTTC. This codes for CASSLETGAVQETQYF.

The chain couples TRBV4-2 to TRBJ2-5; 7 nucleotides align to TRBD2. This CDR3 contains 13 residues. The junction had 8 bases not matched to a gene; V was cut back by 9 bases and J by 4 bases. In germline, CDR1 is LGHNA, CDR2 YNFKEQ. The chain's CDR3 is CASKPSGGETQYF. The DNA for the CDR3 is TGTGCCAGTAAACCTAGCGGCGGAGAGACCCAGTACTTC.

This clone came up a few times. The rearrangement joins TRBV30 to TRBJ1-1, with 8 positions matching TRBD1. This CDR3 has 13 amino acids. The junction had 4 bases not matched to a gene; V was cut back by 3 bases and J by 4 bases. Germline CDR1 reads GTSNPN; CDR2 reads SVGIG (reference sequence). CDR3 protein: CAWRADRVTEAFF. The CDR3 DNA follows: TGTGCCTGGAGGGCGGACAGGGTCACTGAAGCTTTCTTT.

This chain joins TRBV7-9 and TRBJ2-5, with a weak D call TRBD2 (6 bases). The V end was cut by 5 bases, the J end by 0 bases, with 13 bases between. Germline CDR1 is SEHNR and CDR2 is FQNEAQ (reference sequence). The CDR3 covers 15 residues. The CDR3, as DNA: TGTGCCAGCAGCCCCAGGGAGGTGTACCAAGAGACCCAGTACTTC. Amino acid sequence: CASSPREVYQETQYF.

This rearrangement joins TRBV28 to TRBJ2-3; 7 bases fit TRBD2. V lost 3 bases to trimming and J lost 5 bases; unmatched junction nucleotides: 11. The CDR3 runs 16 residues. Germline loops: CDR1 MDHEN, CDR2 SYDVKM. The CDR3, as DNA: TGTGCCAGCAGTTTCGGAGCGGGGTGGGCGGGAGATACGCAGTATTTT. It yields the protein CASSFGAGWAGDTQYF.

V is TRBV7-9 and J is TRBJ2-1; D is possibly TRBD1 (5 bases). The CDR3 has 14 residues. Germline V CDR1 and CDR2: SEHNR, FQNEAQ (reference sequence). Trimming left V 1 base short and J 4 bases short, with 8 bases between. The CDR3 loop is CASSLVQGYNEQFF. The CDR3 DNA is TGTGCCAGCAGCTTAGTCCAGGGATACAATGAGCAGTTCTTC. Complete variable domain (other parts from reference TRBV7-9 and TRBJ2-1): DTGVSQNPRHKITKRGQNVTFRCDPISEHNRLYWYRQTLGQGPEFLTYFQNEAQLEKSRLLSDRFSAERPKGSFSTLEIQRTEQGDSAMYLCASSLVQGYNEQFFGPGTRLTVL.

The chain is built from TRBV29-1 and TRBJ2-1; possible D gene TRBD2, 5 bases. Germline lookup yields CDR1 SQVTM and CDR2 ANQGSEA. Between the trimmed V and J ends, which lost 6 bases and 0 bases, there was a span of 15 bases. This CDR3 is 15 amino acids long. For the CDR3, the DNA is TGCAGCGTCGGAGGCTTTAGGGCCTCCTACAATGAGCAGTTCTTC. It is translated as CSVGGFRASYNEQFF.

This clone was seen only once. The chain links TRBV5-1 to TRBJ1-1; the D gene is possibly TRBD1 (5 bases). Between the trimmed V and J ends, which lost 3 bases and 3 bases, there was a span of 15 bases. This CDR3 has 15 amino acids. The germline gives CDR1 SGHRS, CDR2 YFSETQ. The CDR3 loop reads CASSWGLGLDTEAFF. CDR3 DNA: TGCGCCAGCAGCTGGGGATTGGGGCTGGACACTGAAGCTTTCTTT.

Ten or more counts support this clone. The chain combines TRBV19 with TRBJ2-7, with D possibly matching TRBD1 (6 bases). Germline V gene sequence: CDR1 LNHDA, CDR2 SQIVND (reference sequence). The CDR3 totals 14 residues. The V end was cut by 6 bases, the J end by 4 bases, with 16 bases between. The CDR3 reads CASRPYRGSYEQYF. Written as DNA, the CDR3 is TGTGCCAGTAGACCTTATAGGGGGTCTTACGAGCAGTACTTC.

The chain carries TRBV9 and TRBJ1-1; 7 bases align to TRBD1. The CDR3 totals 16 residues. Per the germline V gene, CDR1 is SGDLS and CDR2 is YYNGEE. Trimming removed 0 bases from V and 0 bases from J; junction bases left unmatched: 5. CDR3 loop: CASSVGAGGLNTEAFF. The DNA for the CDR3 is TGTGCCAGCAGCGTAGGGGCAGGGGGACTGAACACTGAAGCTTTCTTT. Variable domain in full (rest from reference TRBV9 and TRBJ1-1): DSGVTQTPKHLITATGQRVTLRCSPRSGDLSVYWYQQSLDQGLQFLIQYYNGEERAKGNILERFSAQQFPDLHSELNLSSLELGDSALYFCASSVGAGGLNTEAFFGQGTRLTVV.

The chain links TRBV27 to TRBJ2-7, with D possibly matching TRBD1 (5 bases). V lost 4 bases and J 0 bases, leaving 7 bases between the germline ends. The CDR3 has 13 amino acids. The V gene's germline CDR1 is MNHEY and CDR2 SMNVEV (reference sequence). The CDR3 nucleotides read TGTGCCAGCAGTTGGGGCCACTCCTACGAGCAGTACTTC. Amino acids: CASSWGHSYEQYF.

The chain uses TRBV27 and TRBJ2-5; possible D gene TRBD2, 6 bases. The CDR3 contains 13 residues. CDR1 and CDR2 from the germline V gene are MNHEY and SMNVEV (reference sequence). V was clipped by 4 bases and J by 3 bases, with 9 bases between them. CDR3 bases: TGTGCCAGCAGTTCCAGGACTAAAGAGACCCAGTACTTC. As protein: CASSSRTKETQYF.

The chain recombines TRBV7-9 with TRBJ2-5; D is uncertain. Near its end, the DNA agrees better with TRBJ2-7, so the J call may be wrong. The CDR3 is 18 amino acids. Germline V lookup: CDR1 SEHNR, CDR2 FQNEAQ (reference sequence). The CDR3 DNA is TGTGCCAGCAGCTTAGATCCGGCGAGGTCCGGATTCTCCTACGAGCAGTACTTC. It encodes CASSLDPARSGFSYEQYF.

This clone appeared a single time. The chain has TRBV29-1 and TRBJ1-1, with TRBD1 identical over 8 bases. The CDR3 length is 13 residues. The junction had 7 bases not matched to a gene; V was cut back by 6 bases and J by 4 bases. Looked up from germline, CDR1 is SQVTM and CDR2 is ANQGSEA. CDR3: CSVVPTGVTEAFF. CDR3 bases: TGCAGCGTGGTCCCGACAGGGGTCACTGAAGCTTTCTTT.

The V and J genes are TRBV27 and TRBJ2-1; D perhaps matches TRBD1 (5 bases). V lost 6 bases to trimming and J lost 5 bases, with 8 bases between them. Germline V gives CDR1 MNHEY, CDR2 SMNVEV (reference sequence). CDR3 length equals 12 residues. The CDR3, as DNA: TGTGCCAGCAGCAGGGCCCACAATGAGCAGTTCTTC. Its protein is CASSRAHNEQFF.

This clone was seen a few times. The CDR3 loop reads CASQDGLEPYNEQFF. The CDR3 coding sequence is TGTGCCAGCCAGGATGGACTAGAGCCCTACAATGAGCAGTTCTTC. The chain has TRBV4-2 and TRBJ2-1; 7 bases agree with TRBD2. The ends lost 8 bases at V and 2 bases at J; junction bases unmatched: 9. This CDR3 comprises 15 residues. CDR1 LGHNA and CDR2 YNFKEQ come from the germline V gene.

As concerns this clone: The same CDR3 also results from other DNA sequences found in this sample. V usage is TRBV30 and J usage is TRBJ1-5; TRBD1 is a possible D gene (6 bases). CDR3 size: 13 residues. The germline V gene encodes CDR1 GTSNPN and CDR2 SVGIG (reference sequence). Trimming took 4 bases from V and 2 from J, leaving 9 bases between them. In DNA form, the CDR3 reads TGTGCCTGGAAGAGACAGGGCAATCAGCCCCAGCATTTT. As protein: CAWKRQGNQPQHF.

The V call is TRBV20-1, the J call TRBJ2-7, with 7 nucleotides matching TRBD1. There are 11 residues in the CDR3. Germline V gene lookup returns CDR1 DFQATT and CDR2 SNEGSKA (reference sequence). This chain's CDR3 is CKVHRGYEQYF. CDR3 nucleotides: TGCAAGGTACACAGGGGCTACGAGCAGTACTTC.

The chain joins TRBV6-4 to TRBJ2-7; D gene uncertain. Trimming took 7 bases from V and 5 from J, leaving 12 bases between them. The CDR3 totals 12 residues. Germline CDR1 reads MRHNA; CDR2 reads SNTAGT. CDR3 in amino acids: CASTSPPHEQYF. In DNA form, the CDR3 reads TGTGCCAGCACTTCCCCCCCTCACGAGCAGTACTTC.

CDR3 DNA: TGTGCCACCAGCAGAGAGAACAGGGGGCTAGAGACCCAGTACTTC. Translating it yields CATSRENRGLETQYF. This sequence joins TRBV15 and TRBJ2-5; TRBD1 matches at 9 bases. The V gene's germline CDR1 is LNHNV and CDR2 YYDKDF (reference sequence). The trim removed 0 bases at V and 4 bases at J, leaving 3 bases unmatched. There are 15 residues in the CDR3.

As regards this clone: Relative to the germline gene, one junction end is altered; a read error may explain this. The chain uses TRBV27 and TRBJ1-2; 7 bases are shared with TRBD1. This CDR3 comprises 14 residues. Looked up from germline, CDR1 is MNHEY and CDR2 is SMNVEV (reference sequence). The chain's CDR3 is CASGLGQVSYGYPF. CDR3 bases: TGTGCCAGCGGCTTAGGACAGGTAAGCTATGGCTACCCCTTC.

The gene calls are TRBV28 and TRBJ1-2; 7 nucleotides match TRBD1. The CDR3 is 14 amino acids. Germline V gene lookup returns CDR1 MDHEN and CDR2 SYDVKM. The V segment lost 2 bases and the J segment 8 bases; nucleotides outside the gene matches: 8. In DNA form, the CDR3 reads TGTGCCAGCAGTTTAGGCACAGGGGTGGAGGGCTACACCTTC. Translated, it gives CASSLGTGVEGYTF.

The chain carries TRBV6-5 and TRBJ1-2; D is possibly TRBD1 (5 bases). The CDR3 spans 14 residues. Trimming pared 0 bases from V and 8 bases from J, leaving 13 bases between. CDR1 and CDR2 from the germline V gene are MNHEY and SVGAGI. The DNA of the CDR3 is TGTGCCAGCAGTTACTCGGGGACTAGCTTCGGCTACACCTTC. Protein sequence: CASSYSGTSFGYTF.

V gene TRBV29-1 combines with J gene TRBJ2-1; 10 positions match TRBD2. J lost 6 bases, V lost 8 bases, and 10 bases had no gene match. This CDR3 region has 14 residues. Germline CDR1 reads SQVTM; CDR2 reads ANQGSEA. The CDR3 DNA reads TGCAGCACCAACCCTAGCGGGAGTGGCAATGAGCAGTTCTTC. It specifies CSTNPSGSGNEQFF.

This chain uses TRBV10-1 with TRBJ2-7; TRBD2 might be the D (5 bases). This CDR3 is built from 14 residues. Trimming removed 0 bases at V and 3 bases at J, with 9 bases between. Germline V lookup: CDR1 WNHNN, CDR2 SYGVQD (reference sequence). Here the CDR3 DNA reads TGCGCCAGCAGTGAGTCTGCCGGGGACTACGAGCAGTACTTC. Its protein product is CASSESAGDYEQYF.